One and the same sample provided the 31 T cell receptor beta chains below, sequenced in a study of blood T cells in healthy people across ages (dated by TCRdb to about 2015). Libraries were constructed by 5' RACE. Reads for this sample came from an Illumina HiSeq 2500. The second PCR ran for about 7 to 11 cycles and used a J-beta primer mix along with a sample-barcoded 5' primer. TCRdb reworked the public reads: Q25 trimming with fastp, MiXCR clone assembly, productive beta chains retained. One record per CDR3 amino acid sequence lists the most common genes and DNA. Recorded for this sample are 550,000 to 650,000 distinct CDR3 sequences; approximately 30% of them occurred a single time. The ten largest clones add up to less than 20% of the sample. Sequencing input: blood. The origin of the receptors is a woman aged 80 or over in good health.

On this clonotype: Compared with germline, one end of the junction differs, possibly owing to a read error. This chain uses TRBV6-1 with TRBJ2-2; D might be TRBD1 (6 bases). Germline V gives CDR1 MNHNS, CDR2 SASEGT. CDR3 length equals 14 residues. The CDR3 nucleotides read TGTGCCAGCAAGACAGGTCGGAACACCGGGGAGCGGTTTTTT. Translated, it gives CASKTGRNTGERFF.

This clonotype came up many times. This chain links TRBV20-1 with TRBJ2-3; 11 bases line up with TRBD2. This CDR3 has 16 amino acids. Trimming cost V 5 bases and J 2 bases; bases outside gene matches: 9. Germline V gene sequence: CDR1 DFQATT, CDR2 SNEGSKA (reference sequence). The CDR3 region is CSAGSGLAGATDTQYF. CDR3 nucleotide sequence: TGCAGTGCTGGATCCGGACTAGCGGGCGCCACAGATACGCAGTATTTT.

This clonotype showed up many times. The chain is built from TRBV5-1 and TRBJ2-4; 7 bases match TRBD1. V lost 4 bases and J lost 7; bases outside the gene matches: 8. The CDR3 sequence is 14 residues long. Germline CDR1 SGHRS, CDR2 YFSETQ. The CDR3 loop is CASSPVRGQNIQYF. The CDR3 nucleotides read TGCGCCAGCAGCCCCGTAAGGGGGCAGAACATTCAGTACTTC.

About this clonotype itself: Relative to the germline gene, one junction end is altered; a read error may explain this. This CDR3 reads CSSSPLEAGEQYF. For the CDR3, the DNA is TGTTCCAGCAGCCCCCTAGAGGCAGGGGAGCAGTACTTC. The chain couples TRBV4-2 to TRBJ2-4; the D gene is possibly TRBD1 (6 bases). This CDR3 has 13 amino acids. The germline V gene encodes CDR1 LGHNA and CDR2 YNFKEQ.

Comments on this clonotype: A clone one base away is much larger, so this may be a read error. The rearrangement links TRBV6-5 to TRBJ2-3; D could derive from TRBD1 or TRBD2 (7 bases each). CDR3 length: 13 residues. Germline V gene lookup returns CDR1 MNHEY and CDR2 SVGAGI. This chain's CDR3 is CAVRGGIPDTRYF. CDR3 coding DNA: TGTGCAGTCAGGGGGGGGATACCAGATACGCGGTATTTT.

This clonotype was found a few times. Being one base from a much bigger clone, this may be a read error. CDR3 loop: CSASDGPGRHEQFF. CDR3 in DNA: TGCAGTGCAAGCGACGGACCCGGCCGGCATGAGCAGTTCTTC. V usage is TRBV20-1 and J usage is TRBJ2-1, with D uncertain. The CDR3 has 14 amino acids. The V end was cut by 6 bases, the J end by 8 bases, with 20 bases between. Germline CDR1 and CDR2: DFQATT and SNEGSKA (reference sequence).

The rearrangement joins TRBV29-1 to TRBJ1-4; no definite D call. Trimming left V 7 bases short and J 0 bases short, with 3 bases between. Germline loops: CDR1 SQVTM, CDR2 ANQGSEA. The CDR3 totals 11 residues. As DNA, the CDR3 is TGCAGCGGCGCAACTAATGAAAAACTGTTTTTT. Encoded protein: CSGATNEKLFF.

A remark on this clonotype: At one end, the junction sequence differs from germline, possibly due to a read error. The chain employs TRBV5-5 and TRBJ1-5, with D perhaps matching TRBD1 (6 bases). CDR3 length equals 14 residues. The germline V gene encodes CDR1 SGHKS and CDR2 YYEKEE (reference sequence). The CDR3 reads CASSWDILNQPQQF. CDR3 DNA sequence: TGTGCCAGCAGCTGGGACATCCTCAATCAGCCCCAGCAGTTT.

The V and J genes are TRBV10-3 and TRBJ2-5; D possibly matches TRBD1 or TRBD2 (5 bases each). The J call may be mistaken, given a closer DNA end match to TRBJ2-7. Germline values: CDR1 ENHRY, CDR2 SYGVKD. The CDR3 has 13 amino acids. The CDR3 spells CAISESQGHEQYF. CDR3 DNA: TGTGCCATCAGTGAGTCCCAGGGACACGAGCAGTACTTC.

As to this clonotype: An end of the junction does not agree with germline; a read error may underlie this. The chain combines TRBV6-1 with TRBJ1-2; TRBD1 matches at 7 bases. In germline, CDR1 is MNHNS, CDR2 SASEGT. This CDR3 is built from 13 residues. CDR3 loop: CASREGTAYGYTF. The CDR3 nucleotides are TGTGCCAGCAGGGAAGGGACAGCCTATGGCTACACCTTC.

The chain combines TRBV6-5 with TRBJ1-1, with D perhaps matching TRBD1 (5 bases). V shed 2 bases and J shed 6 bases, with 10 bases lying between them. Germline values: CDR1 MNHEY, CDR2 SVGAGI. The CDR3 extends over 13 amino acids. The CDR3 is CASSYPGGAEAFF. CDR3 DNA: TGTGCCAGCAGTTACCCGGGGGGGGCTGAAGCTTTCTTT.

This clonotype was counted between two and nine times. A much bigger clone sits one base away, suggesting this may be a read error. V is TRBV2 and J is TRBJ2-1; D could derive from TRBD1 or TRBD2 (5 bases each). This CDR3 contains 16 residues. Germline assignment: CDR1 SNHLY and CDR2 FYNNEI. The V and J ends lost 8 bases and 2 bases respectively, with 19 bases between them. The CDR3 DNA is TGTGCCAGCGGGACCCTTGGGGCAGGTGCCTACAATGAGCAGTTCTTC. Translated: CASGTLGAGAYNEQFF. The complete variable domain, with remaining parts taken from reference TRBV2 and TRBJ2-1, reads EPEVTQTPSHQVTQMGQEVILRCVPISNHLYFYWYRQILGQKVEFLVSFYNNEISEKSEIFDDQFSVERPDGSNFTLKIRSTKLEDSAMYFCASGTLGAGAYNEQFFGPGTRLTVL.

To note about this clonotype: A much bigger clone sits one base away, suggesting this may be a read error. The rearrangement uses TRBV30 and TRBJ2-7; D gene ambiguous. V was shortened by 4 bases and J by 2 bases, with 9 bases between the two germline ends. CDR3 size: 12 residues. CDR1 is GTSNPN and CDR2 is SVGIG in the germline V gene (reference sequence). CDR3: CAWNSVAYEQYF. DNA for the CDR3: TGTGCCTGGAATTCAGTTGCCTACGAGCAGTACTTC.

This rearrangement joins TRBV9 to TRBJ2-5; either TRBD1 or TRBD2 may fit D (5 bases each). The CDR3 totals 16 residues. V was pared by 0 bases and J by 3 bases, with 15 bases between. Germline V gives CDR1 SGDLS, CDR2 YYNGEE. The CDR3 sequence: CASSVATGQGEETQYF. The CDR3 bases are TGTGCCAGCAGCGTAGCTACTGGGCAGGGAGAAGAGACCCAGTACTTC.

V and J are TRBV2 and TRBJ2-7, with TRBD2 identical over 8 bases. Germline V gene sequence: CDR1 SNHLY, CDR2 FYNNEI. With 3 bases clipped from V and 5 bases from J, the junction kept 9 bases outside the gene matches. CDR3 size: 15 residues. The CDR3 loop is CASSDPSGGRNEQYF. CDR3 coding DNA: TGTGCCAGCAGTGATCCCAGCGGGGGCCGCAACGAGCAGTACTTC.

As for this clonotype: A much larger clone differs by one base, so this may be a read error. V is TRBV2 and J is TRBJ1-4; TRBD1 is a possible D gene (5 bases). The V end lost 4 bases, the J end lost 16 bases, and 19 bases lay between the germline ends. CDR1 and CDR2 (germline): SNHLY, FYNNEI. This CDR3 contains 13 residues. The CDR3, as DNA: TGTGCCAGCAGTGGCCCAGGGCTCCGGGGACGGTTTTTT. Its protein product is CASSGPGLRGRFF.

This clonotype was found many times. This rearrangement joins TRBV18 to TRBJ2-5, with D perhaps given as TRBD1 or TRBD2 (5 bases each). The V gene lost 5 bases and the J gene lost 0 bases, with 10 bases spanning the gap. The CDR3 is 14 residues long. CDR1 is KGHSH, CDR2 LQKENI, per germline. The CDR3 loop reads CASSTGTNQETQYF. DNA for the CDR3: TGTGCCAGCTCAACGGGGACCAACCAAGAGACCCAGTACTTC.

Concerning this clonotype itself: This could be a read error, since a much larger clone is one nucleotide away. V is TRBV6-1 and J is TRBJ2-7; 7 nucleotides line up with TRBD2. The CDR3 extends over 14 amino acids. V lost 11 bases, J lost 4 bases, and 14 bases stayed unmatched. CDR1 is MNHNS and CDR2 is SASEGT in the germline V gene. The DNA for the CDR3 is TGTGCCGTTCGTCTGGGACGGGGAGGGTACGAGCAGTACTTC. Encoded protein: CAVRLGRGGYEQYF.

Many counts were recorded for this clonotype. The chain uses TRBV30 and TRBJ1-5; D possibly corresponds to TRBD1 (5 bases). With 5 bases removed from V and 1 base from J, the gap between germline ends came to 15 bases. CDR1 is GTSNPN and CDR2 is SVGIG in the germline V gene (reference sequence). CDR3 length equals 15 residues. For the CDR3, the DNA is TGTGCCTGGGGAAGGGACTCCGGGAGCAATCAGCCCCAGCATTTT. Translating it yields CAWGRDSGSNQPQHF.

This rearrangement joins TRBV7-9 to TRBJ2-3; D is unresolved. The germline V gene has CDR1 SEHNR and CDR2 FQNEAQ (reference sequence). The CDR3 runs 12 residues. Trimming cost V 2 bases and J 11 bases, with 11 bases left between them. As DNA, the CDR3 is TGTGCCAGCAGCTTACACCAGTACGGGCAGTATTTT. Amino acids: CASSLHQYGQYF.

In this sample, this clonotype turned up many times. The rearrangement joins TRBV5-1 to TRBJ2-3; 7 positions match TRBD2. V trimming: 4 bases; J trimming: 5 bases; junction bases outside the gene matches: 13. This CDR3 has 16 amino acids. Germline-derived CDR1 and CDR2 are SGHRS and YFSETQ. This CDR3 is CASSARPGGEGDTQYF. As DNA, the CDR3 is TGCGCCAGCAGCGCGCGCCCGGGGGGAGAAGGAGATACGCAGTATTTT. The full variable domain, with the rest looked up from reference TRBV5-1 and TRBJ2-3, is KAGVTQTPRYLIKTRGQQVTLSCSPISGHRSVSWYQQTPGQGLQFLFEYFSETQRNKGNFPGRFSGRQFSNSRSEMNVSTLELGDSALYLCASSARPGGEGDTQYFGPGTRLTVL.

This clonotype has ten or more counts. The chain uses TRBV18 and TRBJ2-1; TRBD2 matches at 7 bases. V lost 2 bases to trimming and J lost 0 bases; unmatched junction nucleotides: 7. Looked up from germline, CDR1 is KGHSH and CDR2 is LQKENI. This CDR3 comprises 17 residues. The CDR3 spells CASSPGKAGSSYNEQFF. CDR3 bases: TGTGCCAGCTCACCAGGAAAAGCGGGGAGCTCCTACAATGAGCAGTTCTTC.

This clonotype was picked up many times. V is TRBV7-9 and J is TRBJ1-2; a weak D match, TRBD1 (5 bases). The CDR3 loop spans 14 amino acids. Germline V gene data show CDR1 as SEHNR and CDR2 as FQNEAQ (reference sequence). The V end was cut by 5 bases, the J end by 3 bases, with 13 bases between. CDR3 in amino acids: CASSPMGDHYGYTF. The CDR3 DNA follows: TGTGCCAGCAGCCCCATGGGGGACCACTATGGCTACACCTTC.

This clonotype was recorded a few times. The chain combines TRBV20-1 with TRBJ1-6, with D uncertain. Trimming took off 0 bases at V and 0 bases at J, with 12 bases between the two ends. CDR3 length: 17 residues. Germline V gives CDR1 DFQATT, CDR2 SNEGSKA (reference sequence). The CDR3 reads CSARDVKGSSYNSPLHF. The CDR3 DNA sequence: TGCAGTGCTAGAGATGTAAAGGGAAGCTCCTATAATTCACCCCTCCACTTT.

The chain uses TRBV9 and TRBJ1-2; D unclear. This CDR3 has 16 amino acids. Trimming removed 4 bases from V and 3 bases from J, with 19 bases in between. Looked up from germline, CDR1 is SGDLS and CDR2 is YYNGEE. The CDR3 here is CASSPTGSGRYYGYTF. DNA of the CDR3: TGTGCCAGCAGCCCCACGGGAAGCGGGCGGTACTATGGCTACACCTTC.

The chain is built from TRBV7-8 and TRBJ1-1, with a possible D match to TRBD1 (5 bases). V lost 8 bases to trimming and J lost 3 bases, with 13 bases between them. The CDR3 totals 13 residues. Per germline, CDR1 SGHVS and CDR2 FQNEAQ. CDR3 amino acids: CASQGITYTEAFF. The DNA of the CDR3 is TGTGCCAGCCAGGGAATCACCTACACTGAAGCTTTCTTT.

This clonotype was recorded at least ten times. The genes are TRBV5-1 and TRBJ2-3; D is unresolved. The V and J ends lost 4 bases and 8 bases respectively, with 17 bases between them. The CDR3 sequence is 14 residues long. Germline V gives CDR1 SGHRS, CDR2 YFSETQ. The CDR3 is CASSRDGLATTQYF. CDR3 in DNA: TGCGCCAGCAGCCGAGACGGCTTGGCGACTACGCAGTATTTT.

This clonotype was seen at least ten times. This sequence joins TRBV6-5 and TRBJ2-1; D is ambiguous. This CDR3 has 13 residues. Germline V lookup: CDR1 MNHEY, CDR2 SVGAGI. V was shortened by 5 bases and J by 0 bases, with 5 bases between the two germline ends. CDR3 in amino acids: CASSRSSYNEQFF. The CDR3 DNA is TGTGCCAGCAGTAGGAGCTCCTACAATGAGCAGTTCTTC.

The chain joins TRBV29-1 to TRBJ2-5, with 9 bases lining up with TRBD1. This CDR3 comprises 12 residues. V shed 4 bases and J 3 bases; nucleotides not matched to a gene: 0. Germline V gives CDR1 SQVTM, CDR2 ANQGSEA. The CDR3 region is CSVGQGEETQYF. In nucleotides, the CDR3 is TGCAGCGTTGGACAGGGGGAAGAGACCCAGTACTTC.

Remarks on this clonotype: Given a much more abundant clone one base away, this may be a read error. This chain joins TRBV2 and TRBJ1-2, with 11 bases lining up with TRBD1. Germline CDR1 is SNHLY and CDR2 is FYNNEI. This CDR3 spans 15 amino acids. The CDR3 sequence is CASSSQDRGRGGYIF. The DNA of the CDR3 is TGTGCCAGCAGTAGCCAGGACAGGGGGCGTGGAGGCTACATCTTC.

This clonotype appeared once. One end of the junction fails to match germline, which may point to a read error. V gene TRBV20-1 combines with J gene TRBJ1-6; D possibly corresponds to TRBD1 (6 bases). The CDR3 is 14 amino acids. CDR1 DFQATT and CDR2 SNEGSKA come from the germline V gene (reference sequence). CDR3 nucleotide sequence: TGCAGTGCTGGGGGCGGATTAGGAGATTCACCCCCCCACTTT. It yields the protein CSAGGGLGDSPPHF.